Listed below are T cell receptor beta chains from one sample, sequenced in a study of regulatory T cells in long-lasting Graves disease. One entry per CDR3 protein results from TCRdb running MiXCR on the multiplex PCR reads. The sample records around 480,000 distinct CDR3 sequences, around 15% being singletons. This sample also appeared in a second study, on T cells in Graves' hyperthyroidism and ophthalmopathy.

Sequenced here: peripheral blood mononuclear cells (PBMCs), sampled at new diagnosis, from a patient treated with antithyroid drugs. Receptors were obtained from a man aged 35-49 years with Graves disease. Both conserved end residues are part of each CDR3. Expanded clones are given a class, and other clones once, few, many or no size at all.

cdr3_aa: CASRIAGANVLTF
v_call: TRBV3-1
clone_size: few

cdr3_aa: CASTPGTSASYEQYF
v_call: TRBV6-1
clone_size: .

cdr3_aa: CASSLTLGQGAGEQYF
v_call: TRBV28
clone_size: many

cdr3_aa: CASSDGQGAHEQYF
v_call: TRBV2
clone_size: many

cdr3_aa: CASSYGRASYEQYF
v_call: TRBV6-5
clone_size: many

cdr3_aa: CASRSTGTGSYEQYF
v_call: TRBV12-3/TRBV12-4
clone_size: many

cdr3_aa: CASSERTYYNEQFF
v_call: TRBV7-9
clone_size: .

cdr3_aa: CASSVGSRTEAFF
v_call: TRBV9
clone_size: few

cdr3_aa: CAWSVLLSGATGGYTF
v_call: TRBV30
clone_size: .

cdr3_aa: CASSQLRGDEQFF
v_call: TRBV14
clone_size: many

cdr3_aa: CSARSAAGSYQETQYF
v_call: TRBV20-1
clone_size: .

cdr3_aa: CASSGKVGSSYNSPLHF
v_call: TRBV2
clone_size: .

cdr3_aa: CASMGQFANTGELFF
v_call: TRBV2
clone_size: many

cdr3_aa: CASSVRTSGYNEQFF
v_call: TRBV11-1
clone_size: many

cdr3_aa: CASSSPGGTEAFF
v_call: TRBV12-3/TRBV12-4
clone_size: many

cdr3_aa: CASSGRSLGSDTQYF
v_call: TRBV6-1
clone_size: many

cdr3_aa: CASSHGTSTDTQYF
v_call: TRBV3-1
clone_size: many

cdr3_aa: CASSFMVNNEQFF
v_call: TRBV7-9
clone_size: many

cdr3_aa: CASSSPGQGGYTDTQYF
v_call: TRBV28
clone_size: many

cdr3_aa: CAISQKGGETGANVLTF
v_call: TRBV10-3
clone_size: many

cdr3_aa: CASSVTGTSNTEAFF
v_call: TRBV6-1
clone_size: few

cdr3_aa: CASRGTVLQGGSYNEQFF
v_call: TRBV7-9
clone_size: many

cdr3_aa: CSARVPSNQPQHF
v_call: TRBV20-1
clone_size: many

cdr3_aa: CATSDSASGKGEQFF
v_call: TRBV24-1
clone_size: .

cdr3_aa: CASSLRVSHTDTQYF
v_call: TRBV5-4
clone_size: few

cdr3_aa: CASMRYVREGWNEQFF
v_call: TRBV5-1
clone_size: few

cdr3_aa: CASSSRTVMNTEAFF
v_call: TRBV7-9
clone_size: many

cdr3_aa: CASSEEGVWGLDHNEQFF
v_call: TRBV6-1
clone_size: few

cdr3_aa: CSASRTPHEQYF
v_call: TRBV20-1
clone_size: many

cdr3_aa: CASRSSGRSYNEQFF
v_call: TRBV12-3/TRBV12-4
clone_size: many

cdr3_aa: CSVESPAGDTDTQYF
v_call: TRBV29-1
clone_size: .

cdr3_aa: CATSDPGLANTGELFF
v_call: TRBV24-1
clone_size: many

cdr3_aa: CSVLTLNYEQYF
v_call: TRBV29-1
clone_size: few

cdr3_aa: CASSPHRTGNTEAFF
v_call: TRBV28
clone_size: many

cdr3_aa: CASSVDPTSSYNEQFF
v_call: TRBV9
clone_size: many

cdr3_aa: CASSRDPIRETQYF
v_call: TRBV18
clone_size: many

cdr3_aa: CSAGDRERVYEQYF
v_call: TRBV20-1
clone_size: .

cdr3_aa: CASGLYRDTGELFF
v_call: TRBV12-5
clone_size: many

cdr3_aa: CASSLAVTGTDTQYF
v_call: TRBV5-1
clone_size: many

cdr3_aa: CASSQDSGSTDTQYF
v_call: TRBV4-1
clone_size: many

cdr3_aa: CASSVSGTSYNEQFF
v_call: TRBV2
clone_size: few

cdr3_aa: CASSPAPRVNEQFF
v_call: TRBV28
clone_size: many

cdr3_aa: CSASSRLAWFDEQYF
v_call: TRBV20-1
clone_size: .

cdr3_aa: CASSYRGGNTIYF
v_call: TRBV28
clone_size: many

cdr3_aa: CASSTTGWGNQPQHF
v_call: TRBV27
clone_size: few